These 30 T cell receptor beta chains came from one sample sequenced in a study of shared clonotypes between healthy human individuals. Clones were sequenced by immunoSEQ multiplex PCR, and TCRdb holds only the in-frame ones, with some missing. In the table there are some 2,000,000 clones, 95% of which are singletons. The sample was naive CD4+ T cells sorted from blood. The subset here: CD45RA+ positively selected. These receptors came from a man younger than 35 in good health.

The V call is TRBV6-1, the J call TRBJ1-5; 7 bases are a match to TRBD1. The CDR3 runs 14 residues. The trim removed 8 bases at V and 6 bases at J, leaving 10 bases unmatched. Germline CDR1 reads MNHNS; CDR2 reads SASEGT. CDR3 in DNA: TGTGCCAGCCACTACCAGGGGGAGAGTCAGCCCCAGCATTTT. Translated: CASHYQGESQPQHF.

The rearrangement uses TRBV2 and TRBJ1-2; 8 bases match TRBD1. The CDR3 runs 14 residues. The V gene's germline CDR1 is SNHLY and CDR2 FYNNEI. Trimming took 8 bases from V and 2 from J; bases not matched to a gene: 7. The CDR3 coding sequence is TGTGCCAGCGGGGACAGGCTACTCAACTATGGCTACACCTTC. Encoded protein: CASGDRLLNYGYTF.

The chain uses TRBV5-1 and TRBJ2-3, with D possibly TRBD2 on 6 matching bases. Germline-derived CDR1 and CDR2 are SGHRS and YFSETQ. V gave up 0 bases and J gave up 0 bases, with 17 bases separating them. The CDR3 contains 18 residues. CDR3 region: CASSLGPSSVPSTDTQYF. The CDR3 region has the DNA TGCGCCAGCAGCTTGGGCCCTTCTAGCGTCCCTAGCACAGATACGCAGTATTTT.

V gene TRBV2 combines with J gene TRBJ1-2, with D perhaps matching TRBD1 (6 bases). CDR1 is SNHLY, CDR2 FYNNEI, per germline. V shed 0 bases and J shed 8 bases, with 16 bases lying between them. This CDR3 has 15 amino acids. The CDR3 loop is CASSEALLGGGGYTF. The CDR3 nucleotides read TGTGCCAGCAGTGAAGCGCTTCTAGGGGGTGGCGGCTACACCTTC. The full variable domain, rest sourced from reference TRBV2 and TRBJ1-2, is EPEVTQTPSHQVTQMGQEVILRCVPISNHLYFYWYRQILGQKVEFLVSFYNNEISEKSEIFDDQFSVERPDGSNFTLKIRSTKLEDSAMYFCASSEALLGGGGYTFGSGTRLTVV.

This clone was seen only once. The J gene is TRBJ2-7, the V gene TRBV10-3; D assignment may be TRBD1 or TRBD2 (5 bases each). V shed 10 bases and J shed 4 bases, with 14 bases lying between them. Germline V gene lookup returns CDR1 ENHRY and CDR2 SYGVKD. This CDR3 spans 12 amino acids. Here the CDR3 reads CATGRSAYEQYF. CDR3 DNA sequence: TGTGCCACAGGGAGATCGGCGTACGAGCAGTACTTC.

The rearrangement links TRBV5-1 to TRBJ2-5; D might be TRBD1 (5 bases). From germline, CDR1 is SGHRS and CDR2 YFSETQ. The CDR3 covers 14 residues. V was clipped by 2 bases and J by 1 base, with 9 bases between them. CDR3 region: CASSFGAIQETQYF. In nucleotides, the CDR3 is TGCGCCAGCAGCTTTGGGGCCATCCAAGAGACCCAGTACTTC.

In its sample, this clone was seen a few times. The CDR3 nucleotides are TGTGCCAGCAGTCGGATCGTCACTGAAGCTTTCTTT. Residues: CASSRIVTEAFF. This chain connects TRBV6-6 to TRBJ1-1; D gene ambiguous. This CDR3 has 12 residues. Germline V gene sequence: CDR1 MNHNY, CDR2 SVGAGI (reference sequence). Trimming left V 5 bases short and J 4 bases short, with 8 bases between.

The chain carries TRBV6-5 and TRBJ1-6; TRBD1 is a possible D gene (5 bases). Trimming took 7 bases from V and 12 from J, leaving 19 bases between them. The CDR3 has 14 amino acids. Germline V gene data show CDR1 as MNHEY and CDR2 as SVGAGI. CDR3 DNA: TGTGCCAGCAAATGGGACGCTATGACGGGACCCCTCCACTTT. Amino acid sequence: CASKWDAMTGPLHF.

V gene TRBV29-1 combines with J gene TRBJ1-1; no clear D gene. The length of the CDR3 is 13 residues. Germline lookup yields CDR1 SQVTM and CDR2 ANQGSEA. Between the trimmed V and J ends, which lost 4 bases and 2 bases, there was a span of 11 bases. CDR3 sequence: CSVASQENTEAFF. The CDR3 bases are TGCAGCGTTGCGTCCCAGGAAAACACTGAAGCTTTCTTT.

The chain uses TRBV11-1 and TRBJ2-2, with 10 nucleotides matching TRBD2. This CDR3 has 16 amino acids. Germline V gene sequence: CDR1 SGHAT, CDR2 FQDESV (reference sequence). After removal of 5 bases from V and 6 bases from J, the junction contained 9 bases not matched to a gene. CDR3 nucleotide sequence: TGTGCCAGCAGCCAGGCTCCGACTAGCGGGCCCGGGGAGCTGTTTTTT. This gives the protein CASSQAPTSGPGELFF.

This clone was observed once. The rearrangement joins TRBV7-2 to TRBJ1-4, with D possibly TRBD1 on 5 matching bases. Looked up from germline, CDR1 is SGHTA and CDR2 is FQGNSA. The germline V and J ends were trimmed by 0 bases and 2 bases, with 13 bases remaining between them. The CDR3 is made up of 17 amino acids. The CDR3 loop reads CASSLAGAGVTNEKLFF. The CDR3 coding sequence is TGTGCCAGCAGCTTAGCCGGGGCCGGCGTGACTAATGAAAAACTGTTTTTT.

This clone showed up just a few times. The chain joins TRBV7-2 to TRBJ1-5; 7 bases map to TRBD1. Germline V gives CDR1 SGHTA, CDR2 FQGNSA. Unmatched junction bases numbered 7, after V lost 1 base and J lost 7 bases. The CDR3 totals 15 residues. CDR3 coding DNA: TGTGCCAGCAGCTTAGAGGGGGCACAGAGACAGCCCCAGCATTTT. Translation gives CASSLEGAQRQPQHF.

V gene TRBV6-6 combines with J gene TRBJ2-7; D remains ambiguous. V gave up 3 bases and J gave up 0 bases, with 6 bases separating them. The CDR3 contains 13 residues. CDR1 is MNHNY, CDR2 SVGAGI, per germline (reference sequence). The CDR3, as DNA: TGTGCCAGCAGTTATATTCCCTCCTACGAGCAGTACTTC. Its protein is CASSYIPSYEQYF.

As to this clone: The sample holds other DNA sequences that translate to the same CDR3. The rearrangement links TRBV5-1 to TRBJ2-7; 9 nucleotides agree with TRBD1. V was clipped by 4 bases and J by 2 bases; unmatched bases: 4. The germline V gene has CDR1 SGHRS and CDR2 YFSETQ. The CDR3 spans 14 residues. CDR3: CASSQGQGPYEQYF. The CDR3 DNA sequence: TGCGCCAGCAGCCAAGGACAGGGGCCCTACGAGCAGTACTTC. Full variable domain (outside the CDR3, taken from reference TRBV5-1 and TRBJ2-7): KAGVTQTPRYLIKTRGQQVTLSCSPISGHRSVSWYQQTPGQGLQFLFEYFSETQRNKGNFPGRFSGRQFSNSRSEMNVSTLELGDSALYLCASSQGQGPYEQYFGPGTRLTVT.

DNA of the CDR3: TGTGCCTGGGAACGGGGTCTTACCTACGAGCAGTACTTC. Encoded protein: CAWERGLTYEQYF. This sequence joins TRBV30 and TRBJ2-7; a possible D gene is TRBD2 (5 bases). The germline V gene has CDR1 GTSNPN and CDR2 SVGIG (reference sequence). The V end was cut by 5 bases, the J end by 2 bases, with 13 bases between. The CDR3 is made up of 13 amino acids.

V is TRBV20-1 and J is TRBJ1-2; D is uncertain. CDR3 size: 10 residues. In germline, CDR1 is DFQATT, CDR2 SNEGSKA (reference sequence). Trimming removed 4 bases from V and 8 bases from J, with 8 bases in between. The CDR3 nucleotides read TGCAGTGCTAACTCCGCGGGCTACACCTTC. It translates to CSANSAGYTF.

The chain uses TRBV5-6 and TRBJ2-3, with D possibly matching TRBD2 (6 bases). V dropped 4 bases and J dropped 3 bases, with 21 bases sitting between them. Germline V lookup: CDR1 SGHDT, CDR2 YYEEEE. This CDR3 has 17 amino acids. The CDR3 reads CASSLAGLLSGTDTQYF. As DNA, the CDR3 is TGTGCCAGCAGCCTGGCGGGGCTCCTCAGCGGGACAGATACGCAGTATTTT.

The chain couples TRBV28 to TRBJ2-5, with TRBD1 as a possible D gene (5 bases). The V gene lost 3 bases and the J gene lost 4 bases, with 9 bases spanning the gap. CDR3 length equals 13 residues. From germline, CDR1 is MDHEN and CDR2 SYDVKM. In DNA, the CDR3 is TGTGCCAGCAGTTTGAAGGGGCCAGAGACCCAGTACTTC. Translation: CASSLKGPETQYF.

This chain links TRBV4-1 with TRBJ2-7; D may correspond to TRBD1 or TRBD2 (6 bases each). Germline lookup yields CDR1 MGHRA and CDR2 YSYEKL. The CDR3 extends over 15 amino acids. Trimming shortened V by 0 bases and J by 5 bases, and 14 bases separated the two germline ends. CDR3 sequence: CASSQDWGAGDEQYF. The CDR3 DNA reads TGCGCCAGCAGCCAAGATTGGGGGGCCGGGGACGAGCAGTACTTC.

A remark on this clone: The junction departs from germline at one end; a sequencing error may be responsible. The chain carries TRBV6-1 and TRBJ2-7; D call uncertain. This CDR3 has 11 residues. Germline V lookup: CDR1 MNHNS, CDR2 SASEGT. The CDR3 loop reads CATLRFYEQYF. As DNA, the CDR3 is TGCGCCACCCTGCGGTTTTACGAGCAGTACTTC.

With respect to this clone: This same CDR3 is encoded by further DNA sequences in the sample. The CDR3 DNA sequence: TGTGCCATCAGTGACGGCAGGGATGAGACCCAGTACTTC. Protein product: CAISDGRDETQYF. The genes are TRBV10-3 and TRBJ2-5; D might be TRBD1 (5 bases). Trimming removed 3 bases from V and 5 bases from J, with 10 bases in between. Germline V CDR1 and CDR2: ENHRY, SYGVKD. This CDR3 has 13 amino acids.

About this clone itself: Within the sample, other DNA sequences also encode this same CDR3. The chain couples TRBV11-2 to TRBJ2-7, with TRBD1 matching over 8 bases. Germline V gene lookup returns CDR1 SGHAT and CDR2 FQNNGV. This CDR3 comprises 14 residues. Unmatched junction bases numbered 2, after V lost 4 bases and J lost 0 bases. CDR3 in DNA: TGTGCCAGCAGCTCCGGGACAGGCTCCTACGAGCAGTACTTC. This codes for CASSSGTGSYEQYF. The full variable domain, its missing parts supplied by reference TRBV11-2 and TRBJ2-7, is EAGVAQSPRYKIIEKRQSVAFWCNPISGHATLYWYQQILGQGPKLLIQFQNNGVVDDSQLPKDRFSAERLKGVDSTLKIQPAKLEDSAVYLCASSSGTGSYEQYFGPGTRLTVT.

The chain uses TRBV9 and TRBJ2-3; D perhaps matches TRBD2 (5 bases). Germline V CDR1 and CDR2: SGDLS, YYNGEE. This CDR3 region has 13 residues. Trimming shortened V by 3 bases and J by 6 bases, and 11 bases separated the two germline ends. The CDR3 spells CASSAPGSDTQYF. The CDR3 bases are TGTGCCAGCAGCGCCCCGGGATCGGATACGCAGTATTTT.

The chain is built from TRBV10-3 and TRBJ1-2; D gene unclear. Per germline, CDR1 ENHRY and CDR2 SYGVKD. Trimming pared 5 bases from V and 3 bases from J, leaving 7 bases between. The CDR3 loop spans 12 amino acids. This CDR3 reads CAISFQDYGYTF. CDR3 DNA: TGTGCCATCAGTTTTCAGGACTATGGCTACACCTTC.

V is TRBV5-1 and J is TRBJ2-2, with D possibly TRBD1 on 6 matching bases. CDR3 size: 16 residues. The germline CDR1 and CDR2 sequences are SGHRS and YFSETQ. Trimming left V 2 bases short and J 4 bases short, with 15 bases between. CDR3 sequence: CASSLTQGKGTGELFF. The CDR3 coding sequence is TGCGCCAGCAGCTTAACGCAGGGGAAGGGCACCGGGGAGCTGTTTTTT.

CDR3 residues: CATTTATSYEQYF. Written as DNA, the CDR3 is TGTGCCACCACCACGGCGACCTCCTACGAGCAGTACTTC. V gene TRBV15 combines with J gene TRBJ2-7, with unresolved D. With 7 bases removed from V and 0 bases from J, the gap between germline ends came to 10 bases. The CDR3 has 13 residues. Germline assignment: CDR1 LNHNV and CDR2 YYDKDF (reference sequence). Full variable domain (rest looked up from reference TRBV15 and TRBJ2-7): DAMVIQNPRYQVTQFGKPVTLSCSQTLNHNVMYWYQQKSSQAPKLLFHYYDKDFNNEADTPDNFQSRRPNTSFCFLDIRSPGLGDTAMYLCATTTATSYEQYFGPGTRLTVT.

This clone has only one observation. The V and J genes are TRBV11-3 and TRBJ2-5; 11 bases line up with TRBD2. In germline, CDR1 is SGHNT, CDR2 YENEEA. The CDR3 has 15 residues. V gave up 4 bases and J gave up 3 bases; unmatched junction bases: 4. The chain's CDR3 is CASSWGLAEEETQYF. CDR3 in DNA: TGTGCCAGCAGCTGGGGACTAGCGGAAGAAGAGACCCAGTACTTC.

V usage is TRBV30 and J usage is TRBJ1-1; D call uncertain. The V and J ends lost 4 bases and 1 base respectively, with 16 bases between them. The germline V gene has CDR1 GTSNPN and CDR2 SVGIG (reference sequence). The CDR3 totals 15 residues. CDR3 protein: CAWTKRGGANTEAFF. The DNA of the CDR3 is TGTGCCTGGACAAAGCGCGGCGGAGCGAACACTGAAGCTTTCTTT.

This chain's CDR3 is CASSLGRGARSPLHF. CDR3 in DNA: TGTGCCAGCAGCTTGGGGCGGGGGGCGCGTTCACCCCTCCACTTT. The V call is TRBV11-2, the J call TRBJ1-6, with a tentative D call TRBD1 (6 bases). The length of the CDR3 is 15 residues. V was trimmed by 3 bases and J by 9 bases, leaving 15 bases between them. The germline CDR1 and CDR2 sequences are SGHAT and FQNNGV. Supplemented by reference TRBV11-2 and TRBJ1-6, the full variable domain reads EAGVAQSPRYKIIEKRQSVAFWCNPISGHATLYWYQQILGQGPKLLIQFQNNGVVDDSQLPKDRFSAERLKGVDSTLKIQPAKLEDSAVYLCASSLGRGARSPLHFGNGTRLTVT.

The V call is TRBV2, the J call TRBJ2-1; TRBD2 might be the D (5 bases). CDR3 size: 14 residues. V lost 11 bases, J lost 14 bases, and 28 bases lay in between. Germline CDR1 reads SNHLY; CDR2 reads FYNNEI. CDR3 nucleotides: TGTGCCGAGAGATTCAAAGGACTTCTCAAAGCGGAGTTCTTC. It codes for CAERFKGLLKAEFF.